This entry describes one TCR beta chain. Antigen: not known. TCRdb used MiXCR to reprocess the reads, holding one entry per CDR3 protein. The sample consists of roughly 150,000 distinct CDR3 sequences, about a quarter of them appearing once. The data derive from a study of T cell repertoires in cytomegalovirus infection. Study summary: Evidence of both CMV infection and a matching HLA type came from public TCR beta signatures. The study, taken as a whole, reports: Dominating the ex vivo response were TCR beta clonotypes that were CMV-specific and HLA-C-restricted. Based on cumulative public TCR beta family frequency, carriers of CMV plus the relevant HLA were identified.

Deletions cut 6 bases from V and 2 bases from J, with 4 bases between. In germline, CDR1 is MNHEY, CDR2 SVGEGT. CDR3 length: 11 residues. The clonotype originates from a human donor in good health (CMV status not recorded). Some clones in this sample may be carry-over from other donors' samples. The chain joins TRBV6-2 or TRBV6-3 to TRBJ2-5, with D hard to call. Sequenced input: PBMCs. CDR3 residues: CASRDQETQYF. The CDR3 DNA sequence: TGTGCCAGCAGGGATCAAGAGACCCAGTACTTC.